The entry below gives a single T cell receptor beta chain sequence along with its context. The germline gives CDR1 ENHRY, CDR2 SYGVKD. V lost 5 bases, J lost 9 bases, and 17 bases lay in between. The CDR3 totals 15 residues. This entry comes from a study of blood T cell repertoires in COVID-19. Turning to the study itself: There were acute and convalescent COVID-19 samples, and they came from the United States, Italy and Spain.

Seattle's cohort entered during active infection and was followed longitudinally. In the original processing: Estimates of nucleated cell counts were drawn from the amplification of reference gene primers. TCRdb keeps only in-frame clones here, not all; method: immunoSEQ multiplex PCR. Clonal size and the V and J genes are those of that table, whereas D and trimming came from the DNA. This sample has some 250,000 clones, with 81% found just once. The chain combines TRBV10-3 with TRBJ1-6; D remains unclear. This clonotype originated in a woman of 80 years or more with COVID-19, enrolled during active disease. Sample: peripheral blood. This chain's CDR3 is CAISPRGGKTSPLHF. The DNA for the CDR3 is TGTGCCATCAGTCCACGTGGCGGGAAGACTTCACCCCTCCACTTT.